This is a list of T cell receptor beta chains from one sample in a study of cytomegalovirus exposure and HLA in healthy donors. Measured with immunoSEQ multiplex PCR; TCRdb has only the in-frame clones, and not every one. Altogether 100,000 to 150,000 clones are present, approximately 78% being singletons, with the ten largest covering roughly 3.5%. The specimen was PBMCs. These receptors were taken from a man between 35 and 55 years old in good health and CMV-seronegative. Each CDR3 is given with its conserved first and last residue. Each record gives: clone size, V gene, J gene, D gene, CDR3 protein, CDR3 DNA. A D gene is named only where the DNA matches it firmly. Some rows have no size entry. The others give once, few or many, or a class for an expanded clone.

NA,TRBV28,TRBJ1-1,NA,CASSLRGEAFF,TGTGCCAGCAGTTTAAGAGGGGAAGCTTTCTTT
NA,TRBV7-8,TRBJ2-7,TRBD1,CASSQTGPYEQYF,TGTGCCAGCAGCCAGACAGGGCCCTACGAGCAGTACTTC
NA,TRBV7-8,TRBJ2-3,NA,CASSLEGDSGLSTDTQYF,TGTGCCAGCAGCTTAGAGGGTGATAGCGGTCTCAGCACAGATACGCAGTATTTT
NA,TRBV25-1,TRBJ2-7,NA,CASSVGQYEQYF,TGTGCCAGCAGTGTTGGACAGTACGAGCAGTACTTC
NA,TRBV28,TRBJ1-5,TRBD1,CASSFGTASNQPQHF,TGTGCCAGCAGTTTTGGGACAGCAAGCAATCAGCCCCAGCATTTT
NA,TRBV10-3,TRBJ2-7,TRBD1,CAILLGTGSEQYF,TGTGCCATCCTGCTAGGGACAGGGTCCGAGCAGTACTTC
NA,TRBV4-3,TRBJ1-6,TRBD1,CASSQELGQLNSPLHF,TGCGCCAGCAGCCAAGAATTGGGACAGCTTAATTCACCCCTCCACTTT
NA,TRBV9,TRBJ1-4,NA,CASSVGGGGGEKLFF,TGTGCCAGCAGCGTAGGAGGGGGTGGTGGTGAAAAACTGTTTTTT
NA,TRBV7-9,TRBJ1-2,NA,CASSDNRAANYGYTF,TGTGCCAGCAGCGATAACAGGGCAGCTAACTATGGCTACACCTTC
NA,TRBV9,TRBJ1-3,NA,CASSVSGSGNTIYF,TGTGCCAGCAGCGTATCAGGGTCTGGAAACACCATATATTTT
NA,TRBV19,TRBJ1-2,NA,CASSFSGFDYGYTF,TGTGCCAGTAGTTTCTCAGGGTTCGACTATGGCTACACCTTC
NA,TRBV7-9,TRBJ1-1,NA,CASSLGGQNTEAFF,TGTGCCAGCAGCTTAGGAGGCCAGAACACTGAAGCTTTCTTT
NA,TRBV29-1,TRBJ1-2,TRBD1,CSVEDRGTGLNYGYTF,TGCAGCGTTGAAGATCGCGGGACAGGTCTAAACTATGGCTACACCTTC
NA,TRBV7-9,TRBJ2-4,TRBD1,CASSSRQGGGNIQYF,TGTGCCAGCAGCTCAAGACAGGGCGGTGGAAACATTCAGTACTTC
NA,TRBV7-8,TRBJ1-5,NA,CASSLTGPPRGQPQHF,TGTGCCAGCAGCTTGACCGGGCCCCCTAGGGGGCAGCCCCAGCATTTT
once,TRBV18,TRBJ1-6,NA,CASSPLQGGNSPLHF,TGTGCCAGCTCACCCCTACAGGGCGGGAATTCACCCCTCCACTTT
NA,TRBV6-5,TRBJ1-1,NA,CASSYYRPGNTEAFF,TGTGCCAGCAGTTACTACCGACCAGGGAACACTGAAGCTTTCTTT
NA,TRBV6-5,TRBJ2-2,TRBD2,CASSFAGGRELFF,TGTGCCAGCAGTTTTGCGGGGGGGCGGGAGCTGTTTTTT
NA,TRBV25-1,TRBJ2-2,NA,CASASVAAGETGELFF,TGTGCCAGCGCCTCGGTGGCAGCCGGGGAAACCGGGGAGCTGTTTTTT
NA,TRBV10-3,TRBJ1-1,TRBD1,CAISDGTAGNEAFF,TGTGCCATCAGTGACGGGACAGCTGGGAATGAAGCTTTCTTT
NA,TRBV28,TRBJ1-5,TRBD1,CASRSWQGVDQPQHF,TGTGCCAGCAGGTCTTGGCAGGGGGTGGATCAGCCCCAGCATTTT
few,TRBV5-1,TRBJ1-1,TRBD1,CASSSTGQGSGEAFF,TGCGCCAGCAGCTCGACGGGACAGGGATCCGGTGAAGCTTTCTTT
once,TRBV6-6,TRBJ2-7,NA,CASSWPSPGEQYF,TGTGCCAGCAGCTGGCCTAGCCCCGGCGAGCAGTACTTC